Below are 2 T cell receptor beta chains sequenced from a single sample in a study of blood T cell repertoires in COVID-19. Some clones are missing from TCRdb's copy, which holds only in-frame ones; the method was immunoSEQ multiplex PCR. The data show about 150,000 clones, 80% to 90% seen once. Material for sequencing was peripheral blood. The receptors here all came from a woman aged 55-75 years with active COVID-19.

This sequence joins TRBV20-1 and TRBJ1-1; possibly TRBD1 for D (6 bases). The length of the CDR3 is 10 residues. The germline V gene has CDR1 DFQATT and CDR2 SNEGSKA (reference sequence). In DNA form, the CDR3 reads TGCAGGACAGGGAACACTGAAGCTTTCTTT. This gives the protein CRTGNTEAFF.

In this sample, this clone turned up once. The chain links TRBV21-1 to TRBJ2-2; the table calls TRBD1, which could not be checked here. TRBV21-1 is an annotated pseudogene. The CDR3 is 17 amino acids. The CDR3 reads CASSSQRDRAYTGELFF. CDR3 DNA sequence: TGTGCCAGCAGCTCCCAAAGGGACAGGGCCTACACCGGGGAGCTGTTTTTT.